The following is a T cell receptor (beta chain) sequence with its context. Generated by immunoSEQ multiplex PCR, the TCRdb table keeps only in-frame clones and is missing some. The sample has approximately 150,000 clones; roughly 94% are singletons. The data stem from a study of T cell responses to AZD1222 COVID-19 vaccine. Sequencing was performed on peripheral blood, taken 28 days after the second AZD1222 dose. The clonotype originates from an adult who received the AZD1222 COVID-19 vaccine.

The CDR3 loop is CASRTPLRDMNTEAFF. In DNA, the CDR3 is TGCGCCAGCAGGACACCCCTCAGGGACATGAACACTGAAGCTTTCTTT. The chain employs TRBV23-1 and TRBJ1-1; D possibly corresponds to TRBD1 (6 bases). TRBV23-1 is treated as an ORF (open reading frame) with a function not yet certain. The CDR3 sequence is 16 residues long. Trimming cost V 6 bases and J 0 bases, with 17 bases left between them.